This T cell receptor (beta chain) derives from a study of blood T cells in healthy people across ages. This CDR3 has 15 amino acids. Deletions cut 5 bases from V and 0 bases from J, with 8 bases between. Germline V gene sequence: CDR1 MNHEY, CDR2 SVGEGT. Primers used in a second PCR of about 7 to 12 cycles were a sample-barcoded 5' primer and a J-beta primer mix. Each CDR3 protein gets one entry after TCRdb re-called the 5' RACE reads with MiXCR. The table lists 1.5 million to 1.9 million distinct CDR3 sequences, approximately 39% of them singletons. This clonotype was counted ten times or more. The sequencing sample was made of blood. This clonotype was sampled from a young woman in good health. The chain combines TRBV6-2 or TRBV6-3 with TRBJ2-6; tentatively, D is TRBD1 (6 bases). CDR3 protein: CASSTGSSGANVLTF. CDR3 nucleotide sequence: TGTGCCAGCAGTACAGGGTCCTCTGGGGCCAACGTCCTGACTTTC.